This T cell receptor beta chain was retrieved from a study of blood T cell repertoires in COVID-19. At the level of the study: Donors in the United States, Italy and Spain gave samples during acute or convalescent COVID-19. The cDNA or gDNA used as material had been derived from T cells, B-cell-depleted T cells, or PBMCs.

Authors' methods: Amplification with reference gene primers provided the estimates of nucleated cell counts. Sequencing used immunoSEQ multiplex PCR; TCRdb keeps in-frame clones, though not all of them. V and J calls and clone size are given by that table; D and trimming were obtained from the DNA. The sample has tens of thousands of clones, roughly 79% seen once; the top ten hold 5% to 6.5%. The CDR3 has 15 residues. Germline CDR1 reads MNHNS; CDR2 reads SASEGT. V lost 2 bases to trimming and J lost 5 bases, with 10 bases between them. The source of this sequence is a woman in her fifties or sixties with acute or convalescent COVID-19. The chain carries TRBV6-1 and TRBJ1-6; D not certain. Sequencing was performed on peripheral blood. The CDR3 DNA sequence: TGTGCCAGCAGTGAACAGTGGCAGGATAATTCACCCCTCCACTTT. Translation gives CASSEQWQDNSPLHF.